The clone carrying this TCR beta chain came up many times. Its target is unknown. The data were obtained in a study of early T cells in non-severe SARS-CoV-2 infection. The wider study: Alpha and beta chains were unpaired, from unsorted whole-blood bulk RNA.

This CDR3 comprises 14 residues. In germline, CDR1 is SNHLY, CDR2 FYNNEI. V was clipped by 3 bases and J by 3 bases, with 11 bases between them. Regarding the study as a whole: Private and CD4 specificities were missed by VDJdb matching, which favored anti-spike CD8 responses.

cDNA molecules, individually, were tagged with unique molecular identifiers. TCRdb called the 5' RACE reads again in MiXCR, with one record for every CDR3 protein. The table lists 55,000 to 65,000 distinct CDR3 sequences, more than 8.5% of them singletons. The V and J genes are TRBV2 and TRBJ1-2; D unclear. The clonotype was recovered from an adult who was a healthcare worker with PCR-confirmed SARS-CoV-2 infection or an uninfected control (not recorded which). Input material: whole blood. CDR3 amino acids: CASSDDGGYYGYTF. The CDR3 bases are TGTGCCAGCAGTGATGACGGAGGTTACTATGGCTACACCTTC.